This record concerns one TCR beta chain sequence. The specificity of this receptor is unknown. A much larger clone lies a single base off, so this may be a read error. CDR1 and CDR2 are drawn from the germline V gene: SGHRS, YFSETQ. Clipping removes 2 bases from V and 1 base from J, with 16 as the unmatched junction base count. Measured from the cysteine to the phenylalanine, the CDR3 is 19 residues long. Just the 57-base CDR3 DNA is kept, in frame starting at base 1. Blood bank volunteers in Maryland, USA served as the healthy controls. Unsorted PBMC libraries were generated from 2 million PBMCs stored in RNAlater at -80 °C until RNA extraction. Peripheral blood was subjected to Ficoll-Hypaque density gradient centrifugation to isolate PBMCs, which were then cryopreserved in liquid nitrogen. cDNA was synthesized by template-switch 5'RACE using a primer with a 10-nucleotide random unique molecular identifier that tagged each TCR transcript. Each sequencing run produced over 170 million TCR-beta sequences covering 15-18 subjects. Total RNA was extracted with the RNeasy kit. Using the KAPA Real-time Library Amplification kit, TCR-beta VDJ regions were amplified with primers for the TCR constant region and the 5'RACE anchor. Sample indexes and Illumina adaptors were added in a first PCR, and a second PCR then increased library yield. After Ampure bead purification, the roughly 650 bp TCR product was size-selected on a 2% E-gel SizeSelection system. Library quality was checked on a Bioanalyzer, concentration was measured with Qubit, and libraries were quantified with the Kapa Library Quantification kit before pooling. Paired-end 2 x 150 bp sequencing of the libraries was performed on an Illumina HiSeq 2500. To increase sequence diversity, roughly 24-31% phiX was spiked into each library pool. The original pipeline was this. The quality-filtered reads were processed with the UMI-based MiGEC pipeline, whose error correction step removed more than 80% of the raw TCR sequences. IMGT germline references were used for alignment of VDJ genes, and clonotypes were defined by a unique CDR3 amino acid sequence together with V-J genes. Clonal expansion, Shannon diversity, and CDR3 relatedness (CalcPairwiseDistances, ClusterSamples) were evaluated with VDJtools, and phylogenetic trees were built with CLCbio workbench. A clone was classed as expanded if it had 8 or more unique UMIs, a cutoff based on coefficient-of-variation modelling across technical triplicates. TCRdb itself trimmed the public reads at Q25 with fastp, ran MiXCR and retained productive beta chains. Every CDR3 protein is listed once, alongside the most common genes and DNA of its rows. Here the V and J calls rest on TCRdb's processing, not on the authors' analysis. The table for this sample lists about 48,000 distinct CDR3 sequences; more than 20% of them were counted only once. Around a quarter of the sample belongs to the ten largest clones.

The data are from a study of neurological immune-mediated disorders (dated by TCRdb to about 2019). General notes on the study: The study compared peripheral blood TCR-beta repertoires of HTLV-I-associated myelopathy (HAM/TSP) patients, multiple sclerosis patients and healthy controls using UMI-based sequencing. The approximately 100 TCR-beta libraries included longitudinal samples, technical triplicates and paired sorted CD4+ and CD8+ T-cell subsets alongside PBMC samples. The cohort was made up of approximately 71 subjects, consisting of around 14 HAM/TSP patients, around 35 multiple sclerosis patients and 20 healthy controls.

Results and caveats for the whole study, not just this receptor: No identical CDR3 amino acid sequences were shared among expanded clones across subjects, suggesting private TCR-beta repertoires in all groups. The highest TCR clonal expansion was observed in HAM/TSP patients, whereas the lowest was observed in MS patients, even when compared with healthy controls.

The rearrangement combines TRBV5-1 with TRBJ2-3, and TRBD1 matches 7 of the central bases. The clonotype comes from a woman in her 70s in good health. The specimen sequenced was PBMCs. Here is the DNA: TGCGCCAGCAGCTTACTTTCCGTGACAGGGAGTCTTGGCACAGATACGCAGTATTTT. Translated, it reads CASSLLSVTGSLGTDTQYF.